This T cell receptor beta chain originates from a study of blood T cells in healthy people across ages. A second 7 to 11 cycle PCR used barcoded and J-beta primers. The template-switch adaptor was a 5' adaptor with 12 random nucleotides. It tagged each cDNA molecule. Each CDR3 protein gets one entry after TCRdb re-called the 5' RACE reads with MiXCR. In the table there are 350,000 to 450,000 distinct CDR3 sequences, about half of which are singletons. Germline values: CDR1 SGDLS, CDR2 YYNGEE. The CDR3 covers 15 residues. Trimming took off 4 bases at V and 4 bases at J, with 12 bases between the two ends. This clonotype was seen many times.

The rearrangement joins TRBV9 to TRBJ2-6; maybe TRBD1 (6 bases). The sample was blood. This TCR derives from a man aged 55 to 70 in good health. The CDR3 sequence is CASSPGALGANVLTF. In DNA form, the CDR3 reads TGTGCCAGCAGCCCAGGGGCCTTGGGGGCCAACGTCCTGACTTTC.